Presented here are 17 T cell receptor beta chains from one specimen sequenced in a study of blood T cell repertoires in COVID-19. The method was immunoSEQ multiplex PCR; TCRdb's version includes in-frame clones alone and lacks a portion of them. The sample lists 25,000 to 35,000 clones; approximately 85% were seen once. The sample taken for sequencing was peripheral blood. All receptors derive from a man aged 55 to 70 with active COVID-19.

The CDR3 DNA follows: TGTGCCAGCAGCAGAGGGACTAGCGGTAACAATGAGCAGTTCTTC. This codes for CASSRGTSGNNEQFF. The chain employs TRBV6-5 and TRBJ2-1; 11 bases agree with TRBD2. The germline V gene has CDR1 MNHEY and CDR2 SVGAGI. The CDR3 is 15 residues long. The V segment lost 6 bases and the J segment 5 bases; nucleotides outside the gene matches: 6.

The rearrangement uses TRBV7-9 and TRBJ2-3; the match to TRBD2 covers 11 bases. With 5 bases clipped from V and 2 bases from J, the junction kept 6 bases outside the gene matches. The CDR3 runs 16 residues. Germline V CDR1 and CDR2: SEHNR, FQNEAQ (reference sequence). CDR3 loop: CASSPLTSGDTDTQYF. In nucleotides, the CDR3 is TGTGCCAGCAGCCCCCTGACTAGCGGGGACACAGATACGCAGTATTTT.

The gene calls are TRBV2 and TRBJ1-4; D gene ambiguous. Germline V gives CDR1 SNHLY, CDR2 FYNNEI. This CDR3 contains 14 residues. V was cut by 1 base and J by 2 bases, with 5 bases left in between. CDR3 nucleotide sequence: TGTGCCAGCAGTGAAGTGAGCACTAATGAAAAACTGTTTTTT. This sequence encodes CASSEVSTNEKLFF. Combining the CDR3 with reference TRBV2 and TRBJ1-4 gives the whole variable domain EPEVTQTPSHQVTQMGQEVILRCVPISNHLYFYWYRQILGQKVEFLVSFYNNEISEKSEIFDDQFSVERPDGSNFTLKIRSTKLEDSAMYFCASSEVSTNEKLFFGSGTQLSVL.

The chain combines TRBV5-1 with TRBJ1-1; D remains ambiguous. Per germline, CDR1 SGHRS and CDR2 YFSETQ. Trimming removed 4 bases at V and 5 bases at J, with 15 bases between. The CDR3 consists of 14 residues. CDR3 nucleotides: TGCGCCAGCAGCCCCCTTGGGCGGGGTACTGAAGCTTTCTTT. Protein product: CASSPLGRGTEAFF.

This chain uses TRBV6-5 with TRBJ2-1; 7 bases map to TRBD2. V was pared by 7 bases and J by 3 bases, with 3 bases of the junction left unmatched. Germline V lookup: CDR1 MNHEY, CDR2 SVGAGI. CDR3 length equals 13 residues. The CDR3 sequence is CASTLAVYNEQFF. Here the CDR3 DNA reads TGTGCCAGCACGCTAGCGGTCTACAATGAGCAGTTCTTC.

This chain links TRBV19 with TRBJ1-5; 10 bases are shared with TRBD1. Germline V lookup: CDR1 LNHDA, CDR2 SQIVND (reference sequence). The V segment lost 6 bases and the J segment 6 bases; nucleotides outside the gene matches: 8. The CDR3 extends over 15 amino acids. The CDR3, as DNA: TGTGCCAGTAGCACGGGACAGGGGATATTTCAGCCCCAGCATTTT. It translates to CASSTGQGIFQPQHF.

This clone appeared a single time. V and J are TRBV12-3 or TRBV12-4 and TRBJ2-3; no clear D. The CDR3 spans 12 residues. Trimming pared 6 bases from V and 1 base from J, leaving 5 bases between. CDR3 region: CASSYRTDTQYF. DNA of the CDR3: TGTGCCAGCAGCTATCGCACAGATACGCAGTATTTT.

The chain links TRBV6-1 to TRBJ1-6; 7 positions agree with TRBD1. Germline V gene sequence: CDR1 MNHNS, CDR2 SASEGT. J was trimmed by 9 bases and V by 1 base; bases with no gene match: 3. This CDR3 is built from 14 residues. CDR3 nucleotide sequence: TGTGCCAGCAGTGAAGGGACAGGAGGTTCACCCCTCCACTTT. This sequence encodes CASSEGTGGSPLHF.

A note on this clone: The sample carries other DNA sequences with the same CDR3. V is TRBV19 and J is TRBJ1-6; 7 positions agree with TRBD1. J lost 7 bases, V lost 5 bases, and 5 bases had no gene match. The CDR3 consists of 14 residues. The germline gives CDR1 LNHDA, CDR2 SQIVND (reference sequence). The CDR3 coding sequence is TGTGCCAGTAGTGACAGGGTGGGGAATTCACCCCTCCACTTT. Amino acids: CASSDRVGNSPLHF. The full variable domain, with the rest looked up from reference TRBV19 and TRBJ1-6, is DGGITQSPKYLFRKEGQNVTLSCEQNLNHDAMYWYRQDPGQGLRLIYYSQIVNDFQKGDIAEGYSVSREKKESFPLTVTSAQKNPTAFYLCASSDRVGNSPLHFGNGTRLTVT.

This chain connects TRBV6-2 or TRBV6-3 to TRBJ2-1, with 9 bases lining up with TRBD2. V gave up 6 bases and J gave up 9 bases; unmatched junction bases: 15. The CDR3 consists of 16 residues. In germline, CDR1 is MNHEY, CDR2 SVGEGT. CDR3 sequence (DNA): TGTGCCAGCAGCCCCCCTAAAGCGGGAGGTATCGGTGAGCAGTTCTTC. Translation gives CASSPPKAGGIGEQFF.

V is TRBV4-1 and J is TRBJ2-2; 11 bases line up with TRBD2. The length of the CDR3 is 18 residues. V shed 3 bases and J 8 bases; nucleotides not matched to a gene: 14. The germline gives CDR1 MGHRA, CDR2 YSYEKL. The CDR3 loop reads CASSQRSATSGTGGELFF. CDR3 sequence (DNA): TGCGCCAGCAGCCAGCGATCGGCGACTAGCGGGACGGGGGGGGAGCTGTTTTTT.

The V and J genes are TRBV19 and TRBJ2-5; 11 nucleotides agree with TRBD2. Germline values: CDR1 LNHDA, CDR2 SQIVND (reference sequence). The CDR3 runs 16 residues. V trimming: 6 bases; J trimming: 2 bases; junction bases outside the gene matches: 8. CDR3 sequence: CASRNHGTSGQETQYF. In nucleotides, the CDR3 is TGTGCCAGTAGAAATCACGGGACTAGCGGACAAGAGACCCAGTACTTC.

CDR3: CASGLVGLAGVNEQFF. For the CDR3, the DNA is TGTGCTAGTGGTTTGGTTGGACTAGCGGGAGTCAATGAGCAGTTCTTC. The chain joins TRBV12-5 to TRBJ2-1; 13 bases line up with TRBD2. The CDR3 has 16 residues. V lost 0 bases to trimming and J lost 6 bases; unmatched junction nucleotides: 2. CDR1 LGHNT and CDR2 FRNRAP come from the germline V gene.

The rearrangement joins TRBV15 to TRBJ1-1, with D unresolved. CDR3 size: 12 residues. The ends were cut back, 0 bases at V and 5 bases at J, with 4 bases in the middle. The germline V gene encodes CDR1 LNHNV and CDR2 YYDKDF (reference sequence). The CDR3, as DNA: TGTGCCACCAGCAGAGATCAGACTGAAGCTTTCTTT. It yields the protein CATSRDQTEAFF.

This chain uses TRBV6-6 with TRBJ2-1, with D perhaps TRBD2 (7 bases). The CDR3 is made up of 18 amino acids. Looked up from germline, CDR1 is MNHNY and CDR2 is SVGAGI (reference sequence). V was trimmed by 5 bases and J by 8 bases, leaving 28 bases between them. CDR3 nucleotide sequence: TGTGCCAGCAGTCGAGGAATCTCTAGCGGAAGGGGGACGGATGAGCAGTTCTTC. Residues: CASSRGISSGRGTDEQFF.

The chain recombines TRBV6-5 with TRBJ2-3; the match to TRBD2 covers 8 bases. The CDR3 runs to 15 residues. Germline V CDR1 and CDR2: MNHEY, SVGAGI. V shed 8 bases, J shed 4 bases, and the junction held 11 bases outside the gene matches. The CDR3: CASYRQREIADTQYF. CDR3 DNA: TGTGCCAGCTATAGACAGCGGGAGATCGCAGATACGCAGTATTTT.

This clone has only one observation. The V call is TRBV14, the J call TRBJ2-1; D perhaps matches TRBD2 (5 bases). Trimming pared 5 bases from V and 5 bases from J, leaving 22 bases between. This CDR3 is built from 17 residues. Germline-derived CDR1 and CDR2 are SGHDN and FVKESK. CDR3 in amino acids: CASSLRTPAGFHNEQFF. CDR3 coding DNA: TGTGCCAGCAGCTTACGGACTCCTGCTGGCTTCCACAATGAGCAGTTCTTC.